The rows below give T cell receptor beta chains drawn from one sample of a study of CD8+CD57+ T cells in acquired aplastic anemia. One entry per CDR3 protein, called by TCRdb with MiXCR from the reads. The data show some 190,000 distinct CDR3 sequences, roughly half seen once. Sequencing was carried out using sorted CD4+, CD8+, or CD8+CD57+ T cells (not recorded which) from PBMCs. The receptors were gathered from a human donor in good health. The CDR3 runs from the conserved cysteine through the conserved F or W. The D gene is left open where the match is weak. Part of the rows lack a size; the others show once, few, many or a class for expanded clones.

v_gene: TRBV2; abundance: many; d_gene: NA; j_gene: TRBJ1-4; CDR3nt: TGTGCCAGCAGTGAAGGGGGGGCAACTAATGAAAAACTGTTTTTT; CDR3aa: CASSEGGATNEKLFF
v_gene: TRBV6-4; abundance: NA; d_gene: TRBD1; j_gene: TRBJ2-3; CDR3nt: TGTGCCAGCAGTGACTCGTCAGGGGGTAGGGGCACAGATACGCAGTATTTT; CDR3aa: CASSDSSGGRGTDTQYF
v_gene: TRBV19; abundance: many; d_gene: TRBD1; j_gene: TRBJ1-6; CDR3nt: TGTGCCAGTACGGACAGGGGGCTTTCGGGGTCACCCCTCCACTTT; CDR3aa: CASTDRGLSGSPLHF
v_gene: TRBV15; abundance: NA; d_gene: NA; j_gene: TRBJ2-6; CDR3nt: TGTGCCACCAGCAGAGCGGTTCAGGGGCCGGTGGGGGCCAACGTCCTGACTTTC; CDR3aa: CATSRAVQGPVGANVLTF
v_gene: TRBV19; abundance: many; d_gene: NA; j_gene: TRBJ2-2; CDR3nt: TGTGCCAGTAGTATCGGAACCAGTAATCGGATCACCGGGGAGCTGTTTTTT; CDR3aa: CASSIGTSNRITGELFF
v_gene: TRBV4-3; abundance: many; d_gene: NA; j_gene: TRBJ1-1; CDR3nt: TGCGCCAGCAGCCAAGTGGGAGGGTTCACTGAAGCTTTCTTT; CDR3aa: CASSQVGGFTEAFF
v_gene: TRBV2; abundance: NA; d_gene: TRBD1; j_gene: TRBJ2-7; CDR3nt: TGTGCCAGCAGTGGGACAGGGGCTGACTCCTACGAGCAGTACTTC; CDR3aa: CASSGTGADSYEQYF
v_gene: TRBV12-3/TRBV12-4; abundance: NA; d_gene: NA; j_gene: TRBJ2-7; CDR3nt: TGTGCCAGCACCCCTGGGCCACCCTACGAGCAGTACTTC; CDR3aa: CASTPGPPYEQYF
v_gene: TRBV29-1; abundance: NA; d_gene: NA; j_gene: TRBJ1-1; CDR3nt: TGCAGCGTCACAGGGACCATGAACACTGAGGCTTTCTTT; CDR3aa: CSVTGTMNTEAFF
v_gene: TRBV19; abundance: NA; d_gene: TRBD1; j_gene: TRBJ2-6; CDR3nt: TGTGCCAGTAGGGCAGGGGGCTCGGGGGCCAACGTCCTGACTTTC; CDR3aa: CASRAGGSGANVLTF
v_gene: TRBV2; abundance: NA; d_gene: NA; j_gene: TRBJ2-5; CDR3nt: TGTGCCAGCAGTGAATGGGGGCCCGCAGGGTTGGGGGAGACCCAGTACTTC; CDR3aa: CASSEWGPAGLGETQYF
v_gene: TRBV2; abundance: few; d_gene: NA; j_gene: TRBJ1-2; CDR3nt: TGTGCCAGCAGTGACGGGGAAAACTATGGCTACACCTTC; CDR3aa: CASSDGENYGYTF
v_gene: TRBV20-1; abundance: many; d_gene: TRBD1; j_gene: TRBJ1-5; CDR3nt: TGCAGTGCTATGGGACAGGGTGGCAATCAGCCCCAGCATTTT; CDR3aa: CSAMGQGGNQPQHF
v_gene: TRBV7-2; abundance: many; d_gene: TRBD1; j_gene: TRBJ2-1; CDR3nt: TGTGCCAGCAGCCCGCGGACAGGGGGCCGGAATGAGCAGTTCTTC; CDR3aa: CASSPRTGGRNEQFF
v_gene: TRBV7-2; abundance: NA; d_gene: NA; j_gene: TRBJ2-7; CDR3nt: TGTGCCAGCAGCTTAGGGGACATTTACGAGCAGTACTTC; CDR3aa: CASSLGDIYEQYF
v_gene: TRBV18; abundance: few; d_gene: TRBD1; j_gene: TRBJ2-7; CDR3nt: TGTGCCAGCTCACTGATCGCACAGGGGTCCTACGAGCAGTACTTC; CDR3aa: CASSLIAQGSYEQYF
v_gene: TRBV10-3; abundance: few; d_gene: NA; j_gene: TRBJ2-1; CDR3nt: TGTGCCATCAGCATCCGGGACAACAACAATGAGCAGTTCTTC; CDR3aa: CAISIRDNNNEQFF
v_gene: TRBV18; abundance: NA; d_gene: TRBD1; j_gene: TRBJ2-5; CDR3nt: TGTGCCAGCTCACCGGACAGGGCAGAGACCCAGTACTTC; CDR3aa: CASSPDRAETQYF
v_gene: TRBV7-9; abundance: NA; d_gene: NA; j_gene: TRBJ1-1; CDR3nt: TGTGCCAGCAGCTACGGAGACGGCACTGAAGCTTTCTTT; CDR3aa: CASSYGDGTEAFF
v_gene: TRBV20-1; abundance: NA; d_gene: NA; j_gene: TRBJ1-4; CDR3nt: TGCAGTGCTAGCAGGGGTCAGTCCGAAAAACTGTTTTTT; CDR3aa: CSASRGQSEKLFF
v_gene: TRBV19; abundance: many; d_gene: TRBD1; j_gene: TRBJ2-1; CDR3nt: TGTGCCAGTAGAAGGGACAGGTTCGATGAGCAGTTCTTC; CDR3aa: CASRRDRFDEQFF